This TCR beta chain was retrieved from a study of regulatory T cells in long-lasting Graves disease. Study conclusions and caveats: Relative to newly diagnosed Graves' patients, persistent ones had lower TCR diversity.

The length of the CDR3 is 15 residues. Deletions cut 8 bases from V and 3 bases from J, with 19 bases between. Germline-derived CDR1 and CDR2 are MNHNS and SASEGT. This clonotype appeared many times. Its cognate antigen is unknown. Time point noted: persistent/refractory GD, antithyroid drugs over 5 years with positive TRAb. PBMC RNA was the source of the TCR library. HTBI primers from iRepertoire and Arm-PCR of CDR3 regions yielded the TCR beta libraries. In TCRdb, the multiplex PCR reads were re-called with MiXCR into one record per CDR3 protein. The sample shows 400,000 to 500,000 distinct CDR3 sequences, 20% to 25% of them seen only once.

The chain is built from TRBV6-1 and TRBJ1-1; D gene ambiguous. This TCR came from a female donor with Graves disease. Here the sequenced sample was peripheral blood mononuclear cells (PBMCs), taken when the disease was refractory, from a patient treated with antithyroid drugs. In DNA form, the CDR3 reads TGTGCCAGCCATCCAAAGGCCGGGGTGGACACTGAAGCTTTCTTT. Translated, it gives CASHPKAGVDTEAFF.